This T cell receptor beta chain appears in the sequencing data of a study of cytomegalovirus exposure and HLA in healthy donors. The study's findings and limits: The number of N-insertions in an Asian-associated ancestry cluster was reportedly below the roughly 660-donor mean in a later analysis.

The CDR3 length is 12 residues. Germline assignment: CDR1 SGHRS and CDR2 YFSETQ. Deletions cut 1 base from V and 5 bases from J, with 7 bases between. About this clone: The target antigen is unknown.

The PCR contained 60 Vbeta and 13 Jbeta primers. Sequenced by immunoSEQ multiplex PCR; TCRdb stores in-frame clones only, minus some. The sample consists of about 70,000 clones, 74% of them appearing once. This clonotype was sampled from a human donor in good health. The sequencing input was PBMCs. The chain recombines TRBV5-1 with TRBJ2-7; unclear D gene. CDR3 in amino acids: CASSLTDHEQYF. The CDR3 DNA is TGCGCCAGCAGCTTGACAGACCACGAGCAGTACTTC.